The source of this T cell receptor beta chain is a study of cytomegalovirus exposure and HLA in healthy donors. Germline-derived CDR1 and CDR2 are SGHTA and FQGNSA. This CDR3 region has 13 residues. The V and J ends lost 6 bases and 4 bases, in that order; junction bases with no gene match: 3. Study conclusions and caveats: Relative to the approximately 660-donor mean, N-insertions were reportedly fewer in an Asian-associated ancestry cluster in a later analysis. Reportedly, TCR beta sequences accurately predicted HLA-A and HLA-B alleles in most subjects.

On this clone itself: Its antigen remains unidentified.

PCR employed 60 Vbeta and 13 Jbeta primers. The method was immunoSEQ multiplex PCR; TCRdb's version includes in-frame clones alone and lacks a portion of them. In the table there are under 90,000 clones, roughly 77% of which are singletons. The clonotype originates from a man aged 35-49 years in good health and CMV-seronegative. The sample comprised PBMCs. V and J are TRBV7-2 and TRBJ1-1, with 9 positions matching TRBD1. The CDR3 reads CASRPGQGTEAFF. CDR3 DNA sequence: TGTGCCAGCAGACCGGGACAGGGCACTGAAGCTTTCTTT.